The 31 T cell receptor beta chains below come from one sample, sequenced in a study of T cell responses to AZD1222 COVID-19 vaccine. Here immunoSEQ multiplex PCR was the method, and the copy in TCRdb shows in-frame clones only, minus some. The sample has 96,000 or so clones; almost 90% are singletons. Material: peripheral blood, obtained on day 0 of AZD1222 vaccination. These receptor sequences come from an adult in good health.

The CDR3, as DNA: TGTGCCAGCAGCGTAGCCGACTTGGGTTACAATGAGCAGTTCTTC. Its translation is CASSVADLGYNEQFF. This sequence joins TRBV9 and TRBJ2-1; D unclear. V was shortened by 0 bases and J by 4 bases, with 11 bases between the two germline ends. In germline, CDR1 is SGDLS, CDR2 YYNGEE. This CDR3 spans 15 amino acids.

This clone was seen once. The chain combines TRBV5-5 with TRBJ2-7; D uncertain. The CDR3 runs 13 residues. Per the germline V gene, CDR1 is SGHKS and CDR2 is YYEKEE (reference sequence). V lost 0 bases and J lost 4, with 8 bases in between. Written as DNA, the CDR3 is TGTGCCAGCAGCTTGGTCCAGAAATACGAGCAGTACTTC. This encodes CASSLVQKYEQYF.

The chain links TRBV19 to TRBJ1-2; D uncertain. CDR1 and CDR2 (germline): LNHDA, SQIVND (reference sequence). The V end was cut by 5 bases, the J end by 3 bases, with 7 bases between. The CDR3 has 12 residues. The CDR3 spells CASSPLDYGYTF. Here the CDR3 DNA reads TGTGCCAGTAGTCCCCTTGACTATGGCTACACCTTC. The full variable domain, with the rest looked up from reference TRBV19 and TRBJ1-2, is DGGITQSPKYLFRKEGQNVTLSCEQNLNHDAMYWYRQDPGQGLRLIYYSQIVNDFQKGDIAEGYSVSREKKESFPLTVTSAQKNPTAFYLCASSPLDYGYTFGSGTRLTVV.

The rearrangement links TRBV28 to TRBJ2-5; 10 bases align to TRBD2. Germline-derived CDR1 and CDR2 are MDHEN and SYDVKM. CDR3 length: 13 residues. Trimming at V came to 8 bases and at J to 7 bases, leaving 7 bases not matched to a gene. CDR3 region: CASVLAGVGTQYF. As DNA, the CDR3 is TGTGCCAGCGTGCTAGCGGGAGTGGGGACCCAGTACTTC. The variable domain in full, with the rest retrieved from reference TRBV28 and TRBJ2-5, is DVKVTQSSRYLVKRTGEKVFLECVQDMDHENMFWYRQDPGLGLRLIYFSYDVKMKEKGDIPEGYSVSREKKERFSLILESASTNQTSMYLCASVLAGVGTQYFGPGTRLLVL.

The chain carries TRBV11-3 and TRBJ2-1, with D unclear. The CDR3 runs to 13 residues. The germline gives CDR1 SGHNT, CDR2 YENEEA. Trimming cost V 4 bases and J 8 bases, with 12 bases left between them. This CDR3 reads CASSSTPTDEQFF. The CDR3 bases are TGTGCCAGCAGCTCAACCCCGACGGATGAGCAGTTCTTC.

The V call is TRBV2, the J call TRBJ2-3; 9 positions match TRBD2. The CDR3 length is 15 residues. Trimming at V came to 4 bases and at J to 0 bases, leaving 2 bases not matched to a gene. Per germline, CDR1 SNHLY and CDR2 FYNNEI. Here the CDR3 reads CASSGTSESTDTQYF. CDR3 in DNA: TGTGCCAGCAGTGGGACTAGCGAAAGCACAGATACGCAGTATTTT.

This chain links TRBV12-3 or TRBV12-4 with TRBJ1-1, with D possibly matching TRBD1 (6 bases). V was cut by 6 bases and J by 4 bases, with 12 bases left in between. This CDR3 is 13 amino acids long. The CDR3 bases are TGTGCCAGCAGCAGAGGGACATCCACTGAAGCTTTCTTT. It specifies CASSRGTSTEAFF.

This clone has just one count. The CDR3 region is CASSVASDTQYF. The DNA of the CDR3 is TGTGCCAGCAGCGTAGCTTCGGATACGCAGTATTTT. The chain recombines TRBV9 with TRBJ2-3, with D unclear. CDR1 SGDLS and CDR2 YYNGEE come from the germline V gene. V lost 0 bases to trimming and J lost 6 bases, with 5 bases between them. This CDR3 has 12 residues.

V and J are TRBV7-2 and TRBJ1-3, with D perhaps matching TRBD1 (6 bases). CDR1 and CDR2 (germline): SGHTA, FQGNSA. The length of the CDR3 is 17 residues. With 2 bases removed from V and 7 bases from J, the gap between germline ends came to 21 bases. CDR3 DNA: TGTGCCAGCAGCTTAAAGGGGGTGGGGTTCCTCGAGAACACCATATATTTT. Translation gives CASSLKGVGFLENTIYF.

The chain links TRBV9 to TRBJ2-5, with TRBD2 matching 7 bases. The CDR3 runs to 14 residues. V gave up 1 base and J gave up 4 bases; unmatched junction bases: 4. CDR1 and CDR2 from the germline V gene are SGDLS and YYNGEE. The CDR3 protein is CASSVTWGGETQYF. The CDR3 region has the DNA TGTGCCAGCAGCGTAACGTGGGGGGGAGAGACCCAGTACTTC.

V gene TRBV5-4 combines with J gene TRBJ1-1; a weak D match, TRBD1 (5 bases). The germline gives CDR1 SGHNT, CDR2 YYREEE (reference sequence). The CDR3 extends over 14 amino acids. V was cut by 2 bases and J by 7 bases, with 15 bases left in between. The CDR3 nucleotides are TGTGCCAGCAGCTTCAAGGGGCCTACGAATGAAGCTTTCTTT. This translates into CASSFKGPTNEAFF.

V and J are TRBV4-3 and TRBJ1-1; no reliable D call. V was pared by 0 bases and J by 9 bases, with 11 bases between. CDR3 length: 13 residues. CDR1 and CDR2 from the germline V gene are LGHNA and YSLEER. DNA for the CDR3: TGCGCCAGCAGCCAAGATCAAGCCCGACAAGCTTTCTTT. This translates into CASSQDQARQAFF.

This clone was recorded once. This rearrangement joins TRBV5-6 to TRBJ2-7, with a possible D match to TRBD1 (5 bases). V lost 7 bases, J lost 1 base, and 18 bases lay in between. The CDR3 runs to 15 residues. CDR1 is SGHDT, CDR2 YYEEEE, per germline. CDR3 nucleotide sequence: TGTGCCAGCTCTAGGGGTTTACAGGAGTCCTACGAGCAGTACTTC. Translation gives CASSRGLQESYEQYF.

In nucleotides, the CDR3 is TGTGCCAGCGGGTCGGTCACTGAAGCTTTCTTT. As protein: CASGSVTEAFF. The chain has TRBV2 and TRBJ1-1, with D unresolved. Germline assignment: CDR1 SNHLY and CDR2 FYNNEI. The CDR3 totals 11 residues. V lost 8 bases and J lost 4, with 8 bases in between. Based on the CDR3 plus reference TRBV2 and TRBJ1-1, the full variable domain is EPEVTQTPSHQVTQMGQEVILRCVPISNHLYFYWYRQILGQKVEFLVSFYNNEISEKSEIFDDQFSVERPDGSNFTLKIRSTKLEDSAMYFCASGSVTEAFFGQGTRLTVV.

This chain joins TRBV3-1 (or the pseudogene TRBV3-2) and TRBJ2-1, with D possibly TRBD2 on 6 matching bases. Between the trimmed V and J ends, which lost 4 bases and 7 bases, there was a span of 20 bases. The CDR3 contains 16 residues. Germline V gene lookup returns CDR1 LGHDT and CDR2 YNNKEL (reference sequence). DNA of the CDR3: TGTGCCAGCAGCCCCCGAACCCTTCTAGCGACGAATGAGCAGTTCTTC. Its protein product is CASSPRTLLATNEQFF.

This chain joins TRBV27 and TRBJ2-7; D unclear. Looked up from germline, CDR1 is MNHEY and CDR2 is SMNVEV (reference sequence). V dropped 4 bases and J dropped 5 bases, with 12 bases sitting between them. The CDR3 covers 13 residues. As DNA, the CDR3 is TGTGCCAGCAGTTCGGTAGGGCCCCACGAGCAGTACTTC. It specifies CASSSVGPHEQYF.

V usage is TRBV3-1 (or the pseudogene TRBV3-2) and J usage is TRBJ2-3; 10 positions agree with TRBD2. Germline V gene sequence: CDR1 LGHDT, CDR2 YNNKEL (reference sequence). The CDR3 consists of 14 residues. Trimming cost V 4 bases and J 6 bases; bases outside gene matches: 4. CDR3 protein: CASSPASGSDTQYF. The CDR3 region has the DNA TGTGCCAGCAGCCCGGCTAGCGGGAGTGATACGCAGTATTTT.

The CDR3 DNA reads as TGTGCCAGCAGCTACGACAGGCAGGACACTGAAGCTTTCTTT. It codes for CASSYDRQDTEAFF. J is TRBJ1-1 and V is TRBV7-3; perhaps TRBD1 as D (6 bases). The CDR3 is 14 residues long. Germline assignment: CDR1 SGHTA and CDR2 FQGTGA. Trimming removed 4 bases from V and 3 bases from J, with 12 bases in between.

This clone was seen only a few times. CDR3 DNA: TGTGCCACCAGCAGACCGACAGGGACTGGAAACACCATATATTTT. Encoded protein: CATSRPTGTGNTIYF. The chain joins TRBV15 to TRBJ1-3; 7 bases fit TRBD1. After removal of 2 bases from V and 2 bases from J, the junction contained 3 bases not matched to a gene. The germline V gene encodes CDR1 LNHNV and CDR2 YYDKDF (reference sequence). This CDR3 comprises 15 residues.

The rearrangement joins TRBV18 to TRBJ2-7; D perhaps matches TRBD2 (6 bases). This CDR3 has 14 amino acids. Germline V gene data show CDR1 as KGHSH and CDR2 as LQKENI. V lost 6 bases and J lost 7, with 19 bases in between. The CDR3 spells CASSGGVGVGEQYF. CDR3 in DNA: TGTGCCAGCTCCGGGGGAGTGGGGGTTGGAGAGCAGTACTTC.

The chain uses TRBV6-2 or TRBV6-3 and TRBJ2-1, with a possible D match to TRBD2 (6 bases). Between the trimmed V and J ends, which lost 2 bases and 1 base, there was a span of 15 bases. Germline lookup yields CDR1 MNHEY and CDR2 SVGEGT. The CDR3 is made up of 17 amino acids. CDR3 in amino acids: CASSYGAGRGSYNEQFF. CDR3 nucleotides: TGTGCCAGCAGTTACGGGGCGGGAAGGGGATCCTACAATGAGCAGTTCTTC.

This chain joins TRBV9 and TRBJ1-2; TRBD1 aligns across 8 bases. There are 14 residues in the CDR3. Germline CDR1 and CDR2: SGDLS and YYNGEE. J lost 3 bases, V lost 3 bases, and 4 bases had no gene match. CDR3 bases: TGTGCCAGCAGCGGGGGACAGGCTGACTATGGCTACACCTTC. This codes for CASSGGQADYGYTF.

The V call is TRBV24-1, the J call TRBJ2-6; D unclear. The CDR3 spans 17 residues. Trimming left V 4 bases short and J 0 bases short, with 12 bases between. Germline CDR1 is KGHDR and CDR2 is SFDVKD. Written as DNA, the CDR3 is TGTGCCACCAGTGAATGGCCCTCAAGCTCTGGGGCCAACGTCCTGACTTTC. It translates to CATSEWPSSSGANVLTF.

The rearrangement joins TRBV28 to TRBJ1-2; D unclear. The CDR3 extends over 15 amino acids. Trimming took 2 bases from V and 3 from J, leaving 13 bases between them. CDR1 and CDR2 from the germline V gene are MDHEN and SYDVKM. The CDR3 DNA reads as TGTGCCAGCAGTTTACCCCTCGACACTTACTATGGCTACACCTTC. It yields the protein CASSLPLDTYYGYTF.

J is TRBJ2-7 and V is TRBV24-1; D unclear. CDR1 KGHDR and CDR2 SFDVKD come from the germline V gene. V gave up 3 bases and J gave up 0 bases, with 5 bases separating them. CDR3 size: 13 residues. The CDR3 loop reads CATSDGSSYEQYF. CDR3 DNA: TGTGCCACCAGTGATGGAAGCTCCTACGAGCAGTACTTC.

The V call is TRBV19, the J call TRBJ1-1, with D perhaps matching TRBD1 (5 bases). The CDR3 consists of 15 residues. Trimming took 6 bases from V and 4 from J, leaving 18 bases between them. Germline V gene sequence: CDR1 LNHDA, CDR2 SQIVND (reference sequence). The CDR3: CASSSQLGRGTEAFF. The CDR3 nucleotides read TGTGCCAGTAGCTCTCAGTTGGGACGCGGCACTGAAGCTTTCTTT.

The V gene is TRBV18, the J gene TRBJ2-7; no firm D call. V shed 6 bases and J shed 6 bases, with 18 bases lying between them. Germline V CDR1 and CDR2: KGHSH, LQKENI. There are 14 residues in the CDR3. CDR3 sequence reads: CASSTLETNGEQYF. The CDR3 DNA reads TGTGCCAGCTCCACCCTGGAAACCAACGGCGAGCAGTACTTC.

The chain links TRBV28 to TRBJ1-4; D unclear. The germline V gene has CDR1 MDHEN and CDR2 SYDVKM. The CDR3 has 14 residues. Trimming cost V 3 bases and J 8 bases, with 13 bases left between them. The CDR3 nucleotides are TGTGCCAGCAGTTTGGAAAATGTTAGGGAAAAACTGTTTTTT. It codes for CASSLENVREKLFF.

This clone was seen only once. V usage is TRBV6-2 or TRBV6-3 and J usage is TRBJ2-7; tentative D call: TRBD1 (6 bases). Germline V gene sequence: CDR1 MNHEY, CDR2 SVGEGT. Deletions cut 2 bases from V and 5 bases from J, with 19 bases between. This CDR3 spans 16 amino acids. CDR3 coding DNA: TGTGCCAGCAGTTACGGACAGCATAAGGTCGTCCACGAGCAGTACTTC. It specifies CASSYGQHKVVHEQYF.

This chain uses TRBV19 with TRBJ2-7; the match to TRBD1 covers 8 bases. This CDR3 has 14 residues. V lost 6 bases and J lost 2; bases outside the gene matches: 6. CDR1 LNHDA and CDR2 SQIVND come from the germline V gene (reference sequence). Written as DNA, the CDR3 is TGTGCCAGTAGCTGGGGGACAGGAGCCTACGAGCAGTACTTC. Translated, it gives CASSWGTGAYEQYF.

The CDR3 loop reads CASSQVTASLTGDEQFF. As DNA, the CDR3 is TGCGCCAGCAGCCAAGTCACGGCTAGCCTAACAGGCGATGAGCAGTTCTTC. This chain uses TRBV4-3 with TRBJ2-1, with D tentatively TRBD1 or TRBD2 (5 bases each). The CDR3 covers 17 residues. Trimming cost V 1 base and J 8 bases, with 21 bases left between them. CDR1 and CDR2 (germline): LGHNA, YSLEER.